A single sample is the source of the 25 T cell receptor beta chains below, sequenced in a study of identical twins. TCRdb re-called the 5' RACE reads through MiXCR, storing one row per CDR3 protein. The data contain 1.5 million to 2 million distinct CDR3 sequences, around a third of them seen just once; the ten biggest clones take up less than 0.35%. The sequenced material came from cord blood. Receptors originate from a newborn girl in good health.

This clonotype occurred a few times. The chain carries TRBV20-1 and TRBJ1-2; a possible D gene is TRBD1 (6 bases). The CDR3 is 16 amino acids. Germline lookup yields CDR1 DFQATT and CDR2 SNEGSKA (reference sequence). The ends were cut back, 8 bases at V and 0 bases at J, with 22 bases in the middle. Here the CDR3 reads CSLMGALALANYGYTF. The CDR3 nucleotides are TGCAGTCTTATGGGGGCGCTAGCTTTAGCTAACTATGGCTACACCTTC.

This clonotype has a handful of counts. The CDR3 region has the DNA TGTGCCAGCAGTTTATGGGACAGGGGAGATTCACCCCTCCACTTT. This gives the protein CASSLWDRGDSPLHF. The V and J genes are TRBV27 and TRBJ1-6, with 10 bases aligning to TRBD1. V lost 1 base and J lost 8; bases outside the gene matches: 2. Germline-derived CDR1 and CDR2 are MNHEY and SMNVEV (reference sequence). The CDR3 has 15 amino acids.

The rearrangement links TRBV18 to TRBJ2-7; perhaps TRBD2 as D (6 bases). From germline, CDR1 is KGHSH and CDR2 LQKENI. The V end lost 1 base, the J end lost 0 bases, and 16 bases lay between the germline ends. This CDR3 is built from 17 residues. The chain's CDR3 is CASSPLRDSPVSYEQYF. The CDR3 DNA follows: TGTGCCAGCTCACCACTACGGGACTCCCCTGTCTCCTACGAGCAGTACTTC. Based on the CDR3 plus reference TRBV18 and TRBJ2-7, the full variable domain is NAGVMQNPRHLVRRRGQEARLRCSPMKGHSHVYWYRQLPEEGLKFMVYLQKENIIDESGMPKERFSAEFPKEGPSILRIQQVVRGDSAAYFCASSPLRDSPVSYEQYFGPGTRLTVT.

This clonotype was found a few times. The V gene is TRBV20-1, the J gene TRBJ2-3; D is uncertain. Trimming stripped 5 bases from V and 0 bases from J, with 9 bases between. In germline, CDR1 is DFQATT, CDR2 SNEGSKA (reference sequence). The CDR3 is 13 amino acids. The CDR3 nucleotides read TGCAGTGCTTCCGCAGTGAGCACAGATACGCAGTATTTT. Translated, it gives CSASAVSTDTQYF.

V and J are TRBV11-2 and TRBJ1-4; a weak D match, TRBD1 (5 bases). CDR3 size: 17 residues. Germline V lookup: CDR1 SGHAT, CDR2 FQNNGV. Deletions cut 5 bases from V and 7 bases from J, with 23 bases between. DNA for the CDR3: TGTGCCAGCAGCCCACGGTTTCTCAGGGCGGATATTGAAAAACTGTTTTTT. Its protein is CASSPRFLRADIEKLFF.

This sequence joins TRBV20-1 and TRBJ1-2, with TRBD1 identical over 7 bases. CDR1 is DFQATT and CDR2 is SNEGSKA in the germline V gene (reference sequence). There are 14 residues in the CDR3. V lost 3 bases, J lost 0 bases, and 4 bases stayed unmatched. The CDR3 sequence: CSASKTGTNYGYTF. In DNA, the CDR3 is TGCAGTGCTAGCAAGACAGGGACTAACTATGGCTACACCTTC.

The chain carries TRBV20-1 and TRBJ1-2; 11 nucleotides line up with TRBD1. This CDR3 is 14 amino acids long. Trimming took 3 bases from V and 3 from J; bases not matched to a gene: 3. Germline V gene lookup returns CDR1 DFQATT and CDR2 SNEGSKA (reference sequence). CDR3 residues: CSASQGQGDYGYTF. As DNA, the CDR3 is TGCAGTGCTAGCCAGGGACAGGGGGACTATGGCTACACCTTC.

The table lists this clonotype with a few counts. The chain uses TRBV7-2 and TRBJ2-1, with D possibly being TRBD2 (6 bases). Looked up from germline, CDR1 is SGHTA and CDR2 is FQGNSA. The germline V and J ends were trimmed by 0 bases and 6 bases, with 15 bases remaining between them. CDR3 length: 16 amino acids. The CDR3: CASSLAGAGTGNEQFF. In DNA form, the CDR3 reads TGTGCCAGCAGCTTAGCCGGGGCGGGGACTGGCAATGAGCAGTTCTTC.

The chain has TRBV5-1 and TRBJ2-1, with TRBD1 matching 8 bases. V shed 7 bases, J shed 5 bases, and the junction held 5 bases outside the gene matches. Germline loops: CDR1 SGHRS, CDR2 YFSETQ. The CDR3 covers 13 residues. Written as DNA, the CDR3 is TGCGCCAGCGGCCAGGGGGCTAACAATGAGCAGTTCTTC. It encodes CASGQGANNEQFF.

The chain uses TRBV9 and TRBJ2-5; D may match TRBD1 or TRBD2 (6 bases each). The CDR3 consists of 16 residues. Trimming shortened V by 2 bases and J by 5 bases, and 19 bases separated the two germline ends. Germline V CDR1 and CDR2: SGDLS, YYNGEE. CDR3 DNA: TGTGCCAGCAGCGTGCGCGGACTATTTCAGGGGGAGACCCAGTACTTC. It is translated as CASSVRGLFQGETQYF.

The chain is built from TRBV27 and TRBJ1-2; D unresolved. Germline loops: CDR1 MNHEY, CDR2 SMNVEV (reference sequence). V lost 0 bases to trimming and J lost 5 bases, with 10 bases between them. The CDR3 contains 14 residues. The CDR3: CASSLSGSLYGYTF. In DNA form, the CDR3 reads TGTGCCAGCAGTTTATCGGGGAGCCTTTATGGCTACACCTTC.

The chain couples TRBV3-1 to TRBJ1-1, with D uncertain. The CDR3 runs to 11 residues. The V end was cut by 1 base, the J end by 11 bases, with 8 bases between. Germline lookup yields CDR1 LGHDT and CDR2 YNNKEL (reference sequence). CDR3 DNA sequence: TGTGCCAGCAGCCAAGGGGGTTCCGCTTTCTTT. Translation: CASSQGGSAFF.

This clonotype was detected only a few times. This chain links TRBV7-9 with TRBJ1-1; D gene unclear. The CDR3 runs 13 residues. The V gene lost 7 bases and the J gene lost 0 bases, with 9 bases spanning the gap. CDR1 is SEHNR and CDR2 is FQNEAQ in the germline V gene (reference sequence). CDR3 sequence (DNA): TGTGCCAGCATTGAGGTGCTGAACACTGAAGCTTTCTTT. It specifies CASIEVLNTEAFF.

The genes are TRBV30 and TRBJ2-7; 8 bases agree with TRBD1. V lost 5 bases to trimming and J lost 0 bases; unmatched junction nucleotides: 3. This CDR3 region has 13 residues. From germline, CDR1 is GTSNPN and CDR2 SVGIG (reference sequence). CDR3 nucleotide sequence: TGTGCCTGGGGACAGGGATACTCCTACGAGCAGTACTTC. This codes for CAWGQGYSYEQYF.

The rearrangement joins TRBV28 to TRBJ2-1, with 12 bases fitting TRBD2. The CDR3 has 20 amino acids. Germline assignment: CDR1 MDHEN and CDR2 SYDVKM. The ends lost 7 bases at V and 0 bases at J; junction bases unmatched: 16. CDR3 residues: CASTTPRGLAGSSSYNEQFF. The CDR3 DNA reads TGTGCCAGCACCACCCCCCGAGGACTAGCGGGATCAAGCTCCTACAATGAGCAGTTCTTC.

The chain employs TRBV20-1 and TRBJ1-2; D perhaps matches TRBD1 (6 bases). The CDR3 loop spans 14 amino acids. Germline CDR1 and CDR2: DFQATT and SNEGSKA (reference sequence). The ends were cut back, 5 bases at V and 4 bases at J, with 17 bases in the middle. In nucleotides, the CDR3 is TGCAGTGCTCCCTTCGGGGGGGGCGGCTATGGCTACACCTTC. The encoded protein is CSAPFGGGGYGYTF.

The chain employs TRBV27 and TRBJ2-7; TRBD2 might be the D (5 bases). Trimming pared 0 bases from V and 8 bases from J, leaving 14 bases between. This CDR3 spans 14 amino acids. The V gene's germline CDR1 is MNHEY and CDR2 SMNVEV (reference sequence). The CDR3 nucleotides are TGTGCCAGCAGTTTATCGAGGACCCTAGCCCAGCAGTACTTC. It encodes CASSLSRTLAQQYF.

The chain employs TRBV5-5 and TRBJ1-5; D is undetermined. There are 14 residues in the CDR3. The V end was cut by 0 bases, the J end by 5 bases, with 9 bases between. Germline V gene lookup returns CDR1 SGHKS and CDR2 YYEKEE (reference sequence). CDR3 sequence (DNA): TGTGCCAGCAGCTTGGGGGTCACGGATCAGCCCCAGCATTTT. Translation gives CASSLGVTDQPQHF.

The chain couples TRBV7-8 to TRBJ2-7, with 9 bases that match TRBD2. CDR1 is SGHVS and CDR2 is FQNEAQ in the germline V gene. This CDR3 spans 16 amino acids. Trimming at V came to 3 bases and at J to 6 bases, leaving 12 bases not matched to a gene. CDR3 residues: CASSLTTSGRRSEQYF. In nucleotides, the CDR3 is TGTGCCAGCAGCTTGACAACAAGCGGGAGGAGGAGCGAGCAGTACTTC.

This clonotype appeared many times. The chain combines TRBV27 with TRBJ2-3; unclear D gene. Per germline, CDR1 MNHEY and CDR2 SMNVEV (reference sequence). Trimming pared 2 bases from V and 4 bases from J, leaving 7 bases between. The CDR3 is made up of 13 amino acids. CDR3: CASSLRLSDTQYF. CDR3 coding DNA: TGTGCCAGCAGTTTAAGGTTGTCAGATACGCAGTATTTT.

About this clonotype itself: This may stem from a read error, because a much larger clone lies one nucleotide away. This sequence joins TRBV3-1 and TRBJ2-5; the D is unclear. CDR3 length: 15 amino acids. Trimming shortened V by 2 bases and J by 1 base, and 11 bases separated the two germline ends. Germline lookup yields CDR1 LGHDT and CDR2 YNNKEL (reference sequence). The CDR3 DNA sequence: TGTGCCAGCAGCCAATTCTCGGCGATCCAAGAGACCCAGTACTTC. Translating it yields CASSQFSAIQETQYF.

The rearrangement joins TRBV27 to TRBJ1-6; a possible D gene is TRBD1 (6 bases). Germline V gene sequence: CDR1 MNHEY, CDR2 SMNVEV (reference sequence). CDR3 length: 17 amino acids. Between the trimmed V and J ends, which lost 4 bases and 0 bases, there was a span of 13 bases. The CDR3 DNA is TGTGCCAGCAGTTCCACCACAGGGAGCTCCTATAATTCACCCCTCCACTTT. This translates into CASSSTTGSSYNSPLHF.

This clonotype was seen more than once but under ten times. The gene calls are TRBV7-2 and TRBJ1-5, with D possibly matching TRBD1 (6 bases). Trimming cost V 5 bases and J 0 bases, with 17 bases left between them. Germline values: CDR1 SGHTA, CDR2 FQGNSA. This CDR3 is 17 amino acids long. The CDR3 reads CASSPRTARYSNQPQHF. In nucleotides, the CDR3 is TGTGCCAGCAGCCCTAGGACAGCGAGGTATAGCAATCAGCCCCAGCATTTT.

The V call is TRBV2, the J call TRBJ2-6; D assignment may be TRBD1 or TRBD2 (5 bases each). The germline V gene encodes CDR1 SNHLY and CDR2 FYNNEI. V dropped 4 bases and J dropped 4 bases, with 14 bases sitting between them. This CDR3 region has 16 residues. The CDR3 spells CASSAWDGLGANVLTF. CDR3 nucleotide sequence: TGTGCCAGCAGTGCTTGGGACGGGTTGGGGGCCAACGTCCTGACTTTC.

The V call is TRBV7-9, the J call TRBJ2-1; D is unclear. The V and J ends lost 9 bases and 8 bases respectively, with 5 bases between them. Germline V gene sequence: CDR1 SEHNR, CDR2 FQNEAQ (reference sequence). The CDR3 length is 9 residues. CDR3 sequence reads: CARDDEQFF. In DNA, the CDR3 is TGTGCCAGGGACGATGAGCAGTTCTTC.